This T cell receptor beta chain was found in a study of blood T cell repertoires in COVID-19. Generated by immunoSEQ multiplex PCR, the TCRdb table keeps only in-frame clones and is missing some. The repertoire holds about 50,000 clones, with about 84% as singletons. This clone turned up a few times. V shed 4 bases and J shed 5 bases, with 14 bases lying between them. CDR1 is SGHDN, CDR2 FVKESK, per germline. The CDR3 sequence is 14 residues long. The source of this sequence is an older woman with acute or convalescent COVID-19. What was sequenced was peripheral blood. The rearrangement joins TRBV14 to TRBJ1-2; the D is unclear. CDR3 loop: CASSPLGPGYGYTF. The CDR3 nucleotides are TGTGCCAGCAGCCCCCTGGGCCCTGGATATGGCTACACCTTC.